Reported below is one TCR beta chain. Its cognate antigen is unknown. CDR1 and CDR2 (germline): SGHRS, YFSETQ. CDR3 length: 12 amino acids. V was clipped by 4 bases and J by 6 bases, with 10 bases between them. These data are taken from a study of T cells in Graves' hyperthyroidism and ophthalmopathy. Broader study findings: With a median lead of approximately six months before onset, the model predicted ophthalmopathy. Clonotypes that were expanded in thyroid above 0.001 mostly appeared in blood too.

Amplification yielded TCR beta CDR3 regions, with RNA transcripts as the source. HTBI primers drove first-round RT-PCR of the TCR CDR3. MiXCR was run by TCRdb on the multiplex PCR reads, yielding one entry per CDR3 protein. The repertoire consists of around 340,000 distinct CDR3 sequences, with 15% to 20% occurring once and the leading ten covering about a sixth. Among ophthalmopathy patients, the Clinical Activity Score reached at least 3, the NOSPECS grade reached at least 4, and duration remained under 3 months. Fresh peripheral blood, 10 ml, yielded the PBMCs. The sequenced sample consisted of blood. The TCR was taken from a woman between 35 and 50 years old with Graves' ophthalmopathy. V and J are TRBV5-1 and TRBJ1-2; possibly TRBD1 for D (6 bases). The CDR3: CASSLNRDGYTF. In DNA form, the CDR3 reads TGCGCCAGCAGCCTAAACAGGGATGGCTACACCTTC.